Below are 25 T cell receptor beta chains sequenced from a single sample in a study of T cell changes during pregnancy in multiple sclerosis (dated by TCRdb to the late 2010s). The library was built by means of the immunoSEQ multiplex PCR assay. This immuneACCESS table, as held by TCRdb, lists in-frame sequences with V and J called but not all clones. Of the missing ones, under half trace to an unresolved V gene in checked studies; the others have no known cause. Present in this sample are 70,000 to 85,000 clones, just over 90% of which were seen just once. The ten largest clones take up about 2.8% of the sample. The input for sequencing was peripheral blood, taken before pregnancy. All receptors come from a female donor with multiple sclerosis, enrolled in a pregnancy study.

The gene calls are TRBV7-8 and TRBJ1-3; the D gene is possibly TRBD1 (5 bases). The CDR3 totals 14 residues. Deletions cut 1 base from V and 2 bases from J, with 6 bases between. CDR1 and CDR2 from the germline V gene are SGHVS and FQNEAQ. This chain's CDR3 is CASSLVGAGNTIYF. CDR3 coding DNA: TGTGCCAGCAGCTTAGTAGGGGCTGGAAACACCATATATTTT.

The chain combines TRBV27 with TRBJ2-1; 10 positions agree with TRBD2. V dropped 5 bases and J dropped 7; count of bases not matched to a gene: 5. Germline V gene lookup returns CDR1 MNHEY and CDR2 SMNVEV (reference sequence). The CDR3 contains 14 residues. In DNA form, the CDR3 reads TGTGCCAGCAGTCCGGGACTAGCGACGAATGAGCAGTTCTTC. Its protein is CASSPGLATNEQFF.

Comment on this clone: The identical CDR3 is also encoded by other nucleotide sequences in the sample. The rearrangement joins TRBV15 to TRBJ2-7; a possible D gene is TRBD1 (6 bases). Germline values: CDR1 LNHNV, CDR2 YYDKDF (reference sequence). The CDR3 runs to 12 residues. V lost 8 bases, J lost 2 bases, and 10 bases lay in between. CDR3 in amino acids: CATSGQTYEQYF. CDR3 nucleotides: TGTGCCACCTCGGGACAAACCTACGAGCAGTACTTC.

V gene TRBV6-5 combines with J gene TRBJ2-2; D is possibly TRBD1 (5 bases). Germline CDR1 MNHEY, CDR2 SVGAGI. The V end lost 8 bases, the J end lost 7 bases, and 8 bases lay between the germline ends. There are 11 residues in the CDR3. CDR3 sequence (DNA): TGTGCCAGCGGTAGGGGCGGGGAGCTGTTTTTT. Its translation is CASGRGGELFF.

The chain has TRBV7-2 and TRBJ2-7, with 9 positions matching TRBD1. The CDR3 sequence is 17 residues long. CDR1 SGHTA and CDR2 FQGNSA come from the germline V gene. The trim removed 2 bases at V and 2 bases at J, leaving 10 bases unmatched. The CDR3 spells CASSLTGTGIGTYEQYF. CDR3 nucleotides: TGTGCCAGCAGCTTAACCGGGACAGGGATTGGGACCTACGAGCAGTACTTC.

The chain links TRBV29-1 to TRBJ2-3; 11 bases are a match to TRBD2. This CDR3 contains 14 residues. Germline assignment: CDR1 SQVTM and CDR2 ANQGSEA. Germline trimming cut 2 bases from V and 11 bases from J; bases unmatched to any gene: 9. The CDR3 DNA follows: TGCAGCGTTGAATGGGCTAGCGGGAGGTCTGAGCAGTATTTT. Its protein is CSVEWASGRSEQYF.

The rearrangement links TRBV15 to TRBJ2-5, with a possible D match to TRBD2 (7 bases). The CDR3 extends over 14 amino acids. With 5 bases removed from V and 1 base from J, the gap between germline ends came to 11 bases. From germline, CDR1 is LNHNV and CDR2 YYDKDF (reference sequence). CDR3 sequence: CATSGGALQETQYF. CDR3 DNA: TGTGCCACCAGCGGGGGGGCGCTCCAAGAGACCCAGTACTTC. Looking up the rest from reference TRBV15 and TRBJ2-5 gives the full variable domain: DAMVIQNPRYQVTQFGKPVTLSCSQTLNHNVMYWYQQKSSQAPKLLFHYYDKDFNNEADTPDNFQSRRPNTSFCFLDIRSPGLGDTAMYLCATSGGALQETQYFGPGTRLLVL.

J is TRBJ2-6 and V is TRBV5-1, with a possible D match to TRBD2 (8 bases). V was cut by 4 bases and J by 0 bases, with 14 bases left in between. The CDR3 loop spans 17 amino acids. In germline, CDR1 is SGHRS, CDR2 YFSETQ. The CDR3 sequence: CASSPGGTVSGANVLTF. CDR3 nucleotide sequence: TGCGCCAGCAGCCCGGGGGGGACAGTCTCTGGGGCCAACGTCCTGACTTTC. The variable domain in full, with the rest retrieved from reference TRBV5-1 and TRBJ2-6, is KAGVTQTPRYLIKTRGQQVTLSCSPISGHRSVSWYQQTPGQGLQFLFEYFSETQRNKGNFPGRFSGRQFSNSRSEMNVSTLELGDSALYLCASSPGGTVSGANVLTFGAGSRLTVL.

The chain has TRBV14 and TRBJ2-7, with D unclear. CDR1 SGHDN and CDR2 FVKESK come from the germline V gene. This CDR3 spans 15 amino acids. Between the trimmed V and J ends, which lost 4 bases and 9 bases, there was a span of 22 bases. The CDR3 protein is CASSRAVSRPLGQYF. CDR3 DNA: TGTGCCAGCAGCCGTGCCGTTAGCCGACCTCTGGGGCAGTACTTC. Full variable domain (rest looked up from reference TRBV14 and TRBJ2-7): EAGVTQFPSHSVIEKGQTVTLRCDPISGHDNLYWYRRVMGKEIKFLLHFVKESKQDESGMPNNRFLAERTGGTYSTLKVQPAELEDSGVYFCASSRAVSRPLGQYFGPGTRLTVT.

The V call is TRBV7-8, the J call TRBJ2-2; a weak D match, TRBD2 (5 bases). The CDR3 is 15 residues long. Per the germline V gene, CDR1 is SGHVS and CDR2 is FQNEAQ. V shed 8 bases and J shed 5 bases, with 18 bases lying between them. The CDR3 protein is CASSFEGAETGELFF. CDR3 DNA: TGTGCCAGCTCCTTTGAGGGAGCGGAGACCGGGGAGCTGTTTTTT.

The chain employs TRBV15 and TRBJ2-1, with D possibly being TRBD2 (5 bases). Germline assignment: CDR1 LNHNV and CDR2 YYDKDF (reference sequence). The CDR3 extends over 15 amino acids. Trimming removed 5 bases at V and 3 bases at J, with 14 bases between. CDR3 loop: CATSSSPGLYNEQFF. CDR3 DNA sequence: TGTGCCACCAGCTCCTCACCCGGACTCTACAATGAGCAGTTCTTC.

The gene calls are TRBV6-5 and TRBJ2-7, with D possibly matching TRBD2 (6 bases). CDR3 length: 14 amino acids. Looked up from germline, CDR1 is MNHEY and CDR2 is SVGAGI. Trimming stripped 6 bases from V and 0 bases from J, with 12 bases between. The CDR3 sequence: CASRLTGVSYEQYF. The CDR3 DNA sequence: TGTGCCAGCAGGCTGACGGGAGTCTCCTACGAGCAGTACTTC.

The chain carries TRBV27 and TRBJ2-1, with TRBD2 matching over 9 bases. Trimming removed 2 bases from V and 0 bases from J; junction bases left unmatched: 5. CDR3 length: 17 residues. Germline V gene sequence: CDR1 MNHEY, CDR2 SMNVEV (reference sequence). The DNA for the CDR3 is TGTGCCAGCAGTTTAGGGCGTAGCGGGAGCTCCTACAATGAGCAGTTCTTC. Amino acid sequence: CASSLGRSGSSYNEQFF.

The chain is built from TRBV6-5 and TRBJ2-2; 7 positions match TRBD2. Germline trimming cut 5 bases from V and 2 bases from J; bases unmatched to any gene: 5. This CDR3 contains 15 residues. CDR1 is MNHEY, CDR2 SVGAGI, per germline. This CDR3 is CASSGPGLNTGELFF. As DNA, the CDR3 is TGTGCCAGCAGTGGGCCGGGACTAAACACCGGGGAGCTGTTTTTT.

The rearrangement uses TRBV28 and TRBJ2-7; tentative D call: TRBD1 (6 bases). CDR1 and CDR2 (germline): MDHEN, SYDVKM. The CDR3 extends over 14 amino acids. Trimming stripped 0 bases from V and 2 bases from J, with 8 bases between. The CDR3 bases are TGTGCCAGCAGTTTATGGGACAGTGCCTACGAGCAGTACTTC. This sequence encodes CASSLWDSAYEQYF. Variable domain in full (rest from reference TRBV28 and TRBJ2-7): DVKVTQSSRYLVKRTGEKVFLECVQDMDHENMFWYRQDPGLGLRLIYFSYDVKMKEKGDIPEGYSVSREKKERFSLILESASTNQTSMYLCASSLWDSAYEQYFGPGTRLTVT.

The V gene is TRBV7-9, the J gene TRBJ1-2; 9 nucleotides agree with TRBD1. Germline-derived CDR1 and CDR2 are SEHNR and FQNEAQ (reference sequence). J lost 7 bases, V lost 5 bases, and 8 bases had no gene match. The CDR3 sequence is 14 residues long. The CDR3 loop reads CASSGRTGATGYTF. The CDR3 DNA is TGTGCCAGCAGCGGCCGGACAGGGGCGACTGGCTACACCTTC.

V gene TRBV9 combines with J gene TRBJ1-1, with D uncertain. Trimming stripped 4 bases from V and 1 base from J, with 11 bases between. Germline lookup yields CDR1 SGDLS and CDR2 YYNGEE. The CDR3 totals 14 residues. The CDR3 protein is CASSSVGENTEAFF. Here the CDR3 DNA reads TGTGCCAGCAGCTCGGTCGGGGAGAACACTGAAGCTTTCTTT.

The V call is TRBV13, the J call TRBJ2-7, with 9 bases that match TRBD1. This CDR3 spans 15 amino acids. In germline, CDR1 is PRHDT, CDR2 FYEKMQ (reference sequence). The junction had 11 bases not matched to a gene; V was cut back by 5 bases and J by 6 bases. The CDR3: CASSPPGQGLAEQYF. In DNA form, the CDR3 reads TGTGCCAGCAGCCCTCCGGGACAGGGTTTGGCCGAGCAGTACTTC.

This chain connects TRBV15 to TRBJ1-5; 7 nucleotides agree with TRBD1. Trimming at V came to 4 bases and at J to 1 base, leaving 4 bases not matched to a gene. Germline assignment: CDR1 LNHNV and CDR2 YYDKDF (reference sequence). This CDR3 is built from 15 residues. CDR3 amino acids: CATSKAGGSNQPQHF. CDR3 DNA: TGTGCCACCAGCAAAGCAGGGGGAAGCAATCAGCCCCAGCATTTT.

This clone was seen a single time. The CDR3: CASSGGVPVGEQYF. The DNA of the CDR3 is TGTGCCAGCAGCGGGGGGGTTCCCGTGGGGGAGCAGTACTTC. The J gene is TRBJ2-7, the V gene TRBV7-2, with 7 bases lining up with TRBD2. The CDR3 has 14 amino acids. V lost 5 bases, J lost 7 bases, and 11 bases stayed unmatched. Germline lookup yields CDR1 SGHTA and CDR2 FQGNSA.

V is TRBV29-1 and J is TRBJ2-1; TRBD1 aligns across 8 bases. The CDR3 is made up of 14 amino acids. Unmatched junction bases numbered 8, after V lost 7 bases and J lost 3 bases. CDR1 is SQVTM, CDR2 ANQGSEA, per germline. The CDR3 region has the DNA TGCAGCGCCGGGACAGGAGGAAACTACAATGAGCAGTTCTTC. It codes for CSAGTGGNYNEQFF.

The chain joins TRBV18 to TRBJ1-5; TRBD1 is a possible D gene (5 bases). This CDR3 region has 14 residues. Per germline, CDR1 KGHSH and CDR2 LQKENI. V was shortened by 6 bases and J by 5 bases, with 14 bases between the two germline ends. The CDR3 reads CASSPNRLDQPQHF. In DNA form, the CDR3 reads TGTGCCAGCTCCCCGAACAGGTTGGATCAGCCCCAGCATTTT.

CDR3 protein: CASSSAGGWTQYF. CDR3 coding DNA: TGCGCCAGCAGCTCTGCGGGGGGGTGGACCCAGTACTTC. This sequence joins TRBV5-1 and TRBJ2-5; 9 nucleotides match TRBD2. CDR3 size: 13 residues. Germline loops: CDR1 SGHRS, CDR2 YFSETQ. The junction had 4 bases not matched to a gene; V was cut back by 3 bases and J by 7 bases.

V gene TRBV29-1 combines with J gene TRBJ2-3, with a possible D match to TRBD2 (6 bases). Trimming took off 4 bases at V and 5 bases at J, with 13 bases between the two ends. In germline, CDR1 is SQVTM, CDR2 ANQGSEA. This CDR3 is built from 13 residues. CDR3 in DNA: TGCAGCGTTGCCAGAAACGGGAGAGATACGCAGTATTTT. This codes for CSVARNGRDTQYF.

This chain links TRBV19 with TRBJ2-3, with D possibly TRBD1 on 5 matching bases. Trimming pared 11 bases from V and 6 bases from J, leaving 9 bases between. Germline CDR1 reads LNHDA; CDR2 reads SQIVND (reference sequence). The CDR3 is 10 amino acids. This CDR3 reads CASGADTQYF. Written as DNA, the CDR3 is TGTGCCTCTGGGGCCGATACGCAGTATTTT.